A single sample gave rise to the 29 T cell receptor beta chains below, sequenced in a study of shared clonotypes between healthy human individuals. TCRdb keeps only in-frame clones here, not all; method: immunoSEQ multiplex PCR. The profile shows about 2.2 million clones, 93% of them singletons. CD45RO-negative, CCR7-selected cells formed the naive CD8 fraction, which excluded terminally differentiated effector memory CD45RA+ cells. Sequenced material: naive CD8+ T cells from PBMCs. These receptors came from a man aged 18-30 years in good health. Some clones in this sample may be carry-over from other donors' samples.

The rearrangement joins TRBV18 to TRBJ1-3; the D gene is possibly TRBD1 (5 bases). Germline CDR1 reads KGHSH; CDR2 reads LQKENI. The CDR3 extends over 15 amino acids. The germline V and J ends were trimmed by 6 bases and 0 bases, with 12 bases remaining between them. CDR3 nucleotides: TGTGCCAGCTCTACGGGACCGGTCTCTGGAAACACCATATATTTT. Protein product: CASSTGPVSGNTIYF.

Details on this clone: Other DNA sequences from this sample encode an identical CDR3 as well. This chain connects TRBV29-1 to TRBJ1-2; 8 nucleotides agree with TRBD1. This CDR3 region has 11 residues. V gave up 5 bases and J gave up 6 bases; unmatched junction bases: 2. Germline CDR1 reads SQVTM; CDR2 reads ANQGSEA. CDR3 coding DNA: TGCAGCGTTACGACAGGGGATGGCTACACCTTC. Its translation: CSVTTGDGYTF.

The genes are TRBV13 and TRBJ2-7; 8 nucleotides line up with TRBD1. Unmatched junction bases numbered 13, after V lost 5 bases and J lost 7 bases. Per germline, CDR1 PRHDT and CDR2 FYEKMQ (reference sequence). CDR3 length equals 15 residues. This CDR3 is CASSPRGRGHGEQYF. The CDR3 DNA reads TGTGCCAGCAGCCCAAGGGGCAGGGGGCATGGAGAGCAGTACTTC.

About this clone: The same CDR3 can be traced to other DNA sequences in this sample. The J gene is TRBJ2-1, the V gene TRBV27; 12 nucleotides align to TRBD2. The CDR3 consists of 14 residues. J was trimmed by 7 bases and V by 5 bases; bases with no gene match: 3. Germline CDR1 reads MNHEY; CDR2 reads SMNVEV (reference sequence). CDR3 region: CASSLGTSGNEQFF. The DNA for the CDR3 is TGTGCCAGCAGTCTGGGGACTAGCGGGAATGAGCAGTTCTTC.

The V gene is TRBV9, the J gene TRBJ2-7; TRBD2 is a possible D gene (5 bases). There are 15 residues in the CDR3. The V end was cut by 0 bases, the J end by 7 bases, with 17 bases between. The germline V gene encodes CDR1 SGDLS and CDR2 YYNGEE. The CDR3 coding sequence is TGTGCCAGCAGCGTAGGCGCGGGTGTTGCCTGGGAGCAGTACTTC. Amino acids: CASSVGAGVAWEQYF.

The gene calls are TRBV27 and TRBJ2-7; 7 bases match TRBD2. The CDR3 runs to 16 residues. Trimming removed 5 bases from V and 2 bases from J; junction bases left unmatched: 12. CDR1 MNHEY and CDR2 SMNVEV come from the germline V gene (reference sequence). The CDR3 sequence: CASSPGGLPTPYEQYF. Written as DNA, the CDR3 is TGTGCCAGCAGTCCGGGAGGTCTCCCCACCCCCTACGAGCAGTACTTC.

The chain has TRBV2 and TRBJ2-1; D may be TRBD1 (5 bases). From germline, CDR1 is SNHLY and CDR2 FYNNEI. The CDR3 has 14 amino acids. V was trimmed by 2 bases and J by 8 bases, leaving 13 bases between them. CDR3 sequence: CASSEIAGPHEQFF. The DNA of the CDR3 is TGTGCCAGCAGTGAAATTGCAGGGCCCCATGAGCAGTTCTTC.

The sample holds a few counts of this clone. CDR3 protein: CASSASPSRTEAFF. CDR3 bases: TGTGCCAGCAGCGCGTCACCTAGCCGCACTGAAGCTTTCTTT. V is TRBV9 and J is TRBJ1-1; D remains ambiguous. Trimming cost V 3 bases and J 4 bases, with 13 bases left between them. The CDR3 covers 14 residues. Germline values: CDR1 SGDLS, CDR2 YYNGEE.

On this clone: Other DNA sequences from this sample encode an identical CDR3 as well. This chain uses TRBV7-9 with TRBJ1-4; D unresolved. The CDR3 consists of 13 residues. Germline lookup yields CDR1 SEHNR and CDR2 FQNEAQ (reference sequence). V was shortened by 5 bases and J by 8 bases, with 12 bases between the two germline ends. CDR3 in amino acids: CASSPPLGEKLFF. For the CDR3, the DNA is TGTGCCAGCAGCCCACCGTTGGGGGAAAAACTGTTTTTT.

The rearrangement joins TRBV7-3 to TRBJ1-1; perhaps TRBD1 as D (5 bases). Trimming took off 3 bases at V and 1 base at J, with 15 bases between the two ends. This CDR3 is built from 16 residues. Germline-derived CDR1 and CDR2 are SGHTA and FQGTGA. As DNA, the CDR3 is TGTGCCAGCAGCTTCGGAGGGGAGGGGCAGAACACTGAAGCTTTCTTT. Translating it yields CASSFGGEGQNTEAFF.

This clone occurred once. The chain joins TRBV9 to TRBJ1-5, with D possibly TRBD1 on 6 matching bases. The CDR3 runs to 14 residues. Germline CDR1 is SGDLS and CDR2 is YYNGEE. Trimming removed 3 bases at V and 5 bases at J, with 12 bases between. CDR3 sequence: CASSAGETYQPQHF. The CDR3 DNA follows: TGTGCCAGCAGCGCAGGGGAGACCTATCAGCCCCAGCATTTT.

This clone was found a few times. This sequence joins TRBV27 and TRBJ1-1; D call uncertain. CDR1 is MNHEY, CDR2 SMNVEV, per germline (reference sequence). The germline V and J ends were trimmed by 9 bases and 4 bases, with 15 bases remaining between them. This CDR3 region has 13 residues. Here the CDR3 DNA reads TGTGCCAGTAAACTAGGGTTTGGCACTGAAGCTTTCTTT. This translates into CASKLGFGTEAFF.

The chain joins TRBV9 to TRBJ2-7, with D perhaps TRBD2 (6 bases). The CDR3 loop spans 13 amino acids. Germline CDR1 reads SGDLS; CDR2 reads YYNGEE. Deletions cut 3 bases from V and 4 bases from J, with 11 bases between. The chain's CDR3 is CASSARLDYEQYF. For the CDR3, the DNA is TGTGCCAGCAGCGCGAGACTAGATTACGAGCAGTACTTC.

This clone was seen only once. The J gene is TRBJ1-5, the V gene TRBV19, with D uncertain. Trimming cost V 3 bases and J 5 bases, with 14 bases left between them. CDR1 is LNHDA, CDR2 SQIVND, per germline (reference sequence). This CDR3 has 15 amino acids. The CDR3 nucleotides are TGTGCCAGTAGTATCGGTCAAATAAACTATCAGCCCCAGCATTTT. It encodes CASSIGQINYQPQHF. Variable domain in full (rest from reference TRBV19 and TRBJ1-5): DGGITQSPKYLFRKEGQNVTLSCEQNLNHDAMYWYRQDPGQGLRLIYYSQIVNDFQKGDIAEGYSVSREKKESFPLTVTSAQKNPTAFYLCASSIGQINYQPQHFGDGTRLSIL.

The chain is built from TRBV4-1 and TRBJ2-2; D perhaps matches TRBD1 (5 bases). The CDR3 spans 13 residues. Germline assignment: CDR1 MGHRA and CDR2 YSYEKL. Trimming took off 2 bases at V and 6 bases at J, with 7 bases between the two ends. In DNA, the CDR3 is TGCGCCAGCAGCCAACTAGGGGCCGGGGAGCTGTTTTTT. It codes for CASSQLGAGELFF.

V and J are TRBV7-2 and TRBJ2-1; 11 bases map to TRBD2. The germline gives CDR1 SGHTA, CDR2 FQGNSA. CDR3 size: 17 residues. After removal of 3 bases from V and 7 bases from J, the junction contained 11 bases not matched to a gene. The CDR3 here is CASSFSAGLAVPNEQFF. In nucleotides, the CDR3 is TGTGCCAGCAGCTTCAGCGCGGGACTAGCGGTTCCTAATGAGCAGTTCTTC.

Written as DNA, the CDR3 is TGTGCCAGCACCTGGGGCCAGGGGAACACTGAAGCTTTCTTT. It encodes CASTWGQGNTEAFF. The V and J genes are TRBV28 and TRBJ1-1, with D possibly matching TRBD1 (5 bases). Trimming removed 7 bases at V and 1 base at J, with 13 bases between. CDR1 MDHEN and CDR2 SYDVKM come from the germline V gene. The CDR3 is made up of 14 amino acids.

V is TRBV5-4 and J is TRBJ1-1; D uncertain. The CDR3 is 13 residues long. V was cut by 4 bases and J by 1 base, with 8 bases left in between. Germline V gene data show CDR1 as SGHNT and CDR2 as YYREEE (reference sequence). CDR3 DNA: TGTGCCAGCAGCGGACGGCAGAACACTGAAGCTTTCTTT. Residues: CASSGRQNTEAFF. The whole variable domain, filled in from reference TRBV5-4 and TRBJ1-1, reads ETGVTQSPTHLIKTRGQQVTLRCSSQSGHNTVSWYQQALGQGPQFIFQYYREEENGRGNFPPRFSGLQFPNYSSELNVNALELDDSALYLCASSGRQNTEAFFGQGTRLTVV.

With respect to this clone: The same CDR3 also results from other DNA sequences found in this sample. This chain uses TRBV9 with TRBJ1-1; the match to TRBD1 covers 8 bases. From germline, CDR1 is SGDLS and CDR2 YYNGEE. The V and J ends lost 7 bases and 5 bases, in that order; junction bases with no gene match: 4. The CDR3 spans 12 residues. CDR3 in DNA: TGTGCCAGCGGACAGGGTGGGACTGAAGCTTTCTTT. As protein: CASGQGGTEAFF.

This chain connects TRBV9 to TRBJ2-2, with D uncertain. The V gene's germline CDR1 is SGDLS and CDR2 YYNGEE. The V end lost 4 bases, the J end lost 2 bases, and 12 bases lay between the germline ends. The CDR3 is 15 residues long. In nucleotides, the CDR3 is TGTGCCAGCAGCCCCAGTCGGGCAAACACCGGGGAGCTGTTTTTT. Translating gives CASSPSRANTGELFF. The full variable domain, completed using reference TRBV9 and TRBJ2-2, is DSGVTQTPKHLITATGQRVTLRCSPRSGDLSVYWYQQSLDQGLQFLIQYYNGEERAKGNILERFSAQQFPDLHSELNLSSLELGDSALYFCASSPSRANTGELFFGEGSRLTVL.

CDR3 bases: TGTGCCAGCAGCCCTAGGGCAGGGTTAGCCTACGAGCAGTACTTC. Encoded protein: CASSPRAGLAYEQYF. The V call is TRBV14, the J call TRBJ2-7, with D tentatively TRBD1 (5 bases). The V and J ends lost 4 bases and 2 bases respectively, with 15 bases between them. This CDR3 is built from 15 residues. Per the germline V gene, CDR1 is SGHDN and CDR2 is FVKESK. The entire variable domain, with the rest obtained from reference TRBV14 and TRBJ2-7, is as follows: EAGVTQFPSHSVIEKGQTVTLRCDPISGHDNLYWYRRVMGKEIKFLLHFVKESKQDESGMPNNRFLAERTGGTYSTLKVQPAELEDSGVYFCASSPRAGLAYEQYFGPGTRLTVT.

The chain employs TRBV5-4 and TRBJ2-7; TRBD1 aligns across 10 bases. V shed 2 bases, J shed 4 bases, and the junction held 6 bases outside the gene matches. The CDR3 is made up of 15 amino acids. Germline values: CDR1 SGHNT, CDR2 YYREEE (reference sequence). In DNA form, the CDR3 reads TGTGCCAGCAGCTTCCCGGACAGGGGGACGTACGAGCAGTACTTC. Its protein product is CASSFPDRGTYEQYF.

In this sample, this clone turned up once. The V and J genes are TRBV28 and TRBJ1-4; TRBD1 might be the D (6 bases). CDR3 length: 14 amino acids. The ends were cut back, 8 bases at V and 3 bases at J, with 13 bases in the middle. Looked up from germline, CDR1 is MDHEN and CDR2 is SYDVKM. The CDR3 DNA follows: TGTGCCAGCGGGATCGGGGGGCCTAATGAAAAACTGTTTTTT. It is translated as CASGIGGPNEKLFF.

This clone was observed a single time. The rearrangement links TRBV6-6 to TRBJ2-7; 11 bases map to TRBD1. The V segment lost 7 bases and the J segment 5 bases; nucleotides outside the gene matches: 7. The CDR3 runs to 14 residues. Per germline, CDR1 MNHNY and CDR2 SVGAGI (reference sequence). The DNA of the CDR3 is TGTGCCAGCATAGGGGACAGGGGGGGCAACGAGCAGTACTTC. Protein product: CASIGDRGGNEQYF.

CDR3 in DNA: TGTGCCAGCAGTCCGAGACTAGCGGGAGTCAACGAGCAGTACTTC. As protein: CASSPRLAGVNEQYF. V and J are TRBV27 and TRBJ2-7; TRBD2 aligns across 12 bases. J was trimmed by 5 bases and V by 5 bases; bases with no gene match: 7. This CDR3 comprises 15 residues. CDR1 MNHEY and CDR2 SMNVEV come from the germline V gene (reference sequence).

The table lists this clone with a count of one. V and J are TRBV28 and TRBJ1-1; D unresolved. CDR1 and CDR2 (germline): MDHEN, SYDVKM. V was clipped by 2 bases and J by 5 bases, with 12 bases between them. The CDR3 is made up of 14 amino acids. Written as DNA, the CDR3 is TGTGCCAGCAGTTTAGGGCTGGGGAGTACTGAAGCTTTCTTT. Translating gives CASSLGLGSTEAFF.

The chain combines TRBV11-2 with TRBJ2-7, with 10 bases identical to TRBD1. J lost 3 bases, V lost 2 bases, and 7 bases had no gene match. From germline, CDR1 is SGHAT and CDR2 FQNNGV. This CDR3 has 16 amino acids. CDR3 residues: CASSLYRDRGRYEQYF. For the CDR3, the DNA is TGTGCCAGCAGCTTATACCGGGACAGGGGCCGCTACGAGCAGTACTTC.

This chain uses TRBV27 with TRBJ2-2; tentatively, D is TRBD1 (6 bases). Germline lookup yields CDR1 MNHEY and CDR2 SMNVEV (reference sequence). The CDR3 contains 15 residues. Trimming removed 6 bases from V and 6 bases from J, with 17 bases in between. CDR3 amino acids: CASRSRTAVPGELFF. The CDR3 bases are TGTGCCAGCAGATCCCGGACAGCGGTGCCCGGGGAGCTGTTTTTT.

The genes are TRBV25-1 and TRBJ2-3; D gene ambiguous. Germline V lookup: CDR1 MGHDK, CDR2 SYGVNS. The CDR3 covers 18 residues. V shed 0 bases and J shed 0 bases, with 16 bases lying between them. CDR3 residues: CASSEYFSSVLSTDTQYF. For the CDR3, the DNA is TGTGCCAGCAGTGAATACTTCAGCTCGGTCCTTAGCACAGATACGCAGTATTTT.